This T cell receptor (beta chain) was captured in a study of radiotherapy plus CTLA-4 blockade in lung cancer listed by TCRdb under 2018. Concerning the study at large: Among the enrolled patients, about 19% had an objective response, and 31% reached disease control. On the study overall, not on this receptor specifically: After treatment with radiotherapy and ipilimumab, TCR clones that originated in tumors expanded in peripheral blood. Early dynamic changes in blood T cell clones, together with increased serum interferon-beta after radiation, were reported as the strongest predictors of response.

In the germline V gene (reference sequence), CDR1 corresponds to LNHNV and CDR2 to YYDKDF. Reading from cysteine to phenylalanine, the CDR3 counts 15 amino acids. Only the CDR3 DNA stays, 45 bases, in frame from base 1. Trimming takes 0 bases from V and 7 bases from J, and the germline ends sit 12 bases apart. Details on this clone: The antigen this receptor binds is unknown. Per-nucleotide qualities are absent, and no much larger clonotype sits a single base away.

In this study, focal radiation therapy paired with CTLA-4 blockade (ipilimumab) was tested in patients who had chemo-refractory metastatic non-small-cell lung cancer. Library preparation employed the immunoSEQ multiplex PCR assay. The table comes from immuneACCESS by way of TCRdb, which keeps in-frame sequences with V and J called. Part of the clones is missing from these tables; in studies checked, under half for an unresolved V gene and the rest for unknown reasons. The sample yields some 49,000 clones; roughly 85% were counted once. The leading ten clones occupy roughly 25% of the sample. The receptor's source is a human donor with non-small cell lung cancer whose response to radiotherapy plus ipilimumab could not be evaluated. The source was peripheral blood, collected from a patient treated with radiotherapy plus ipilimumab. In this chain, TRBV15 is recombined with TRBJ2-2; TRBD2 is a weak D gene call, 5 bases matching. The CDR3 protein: CATSRERGFGGELFF. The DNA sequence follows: TGTGCCACCAGCAGAGAACGGGGTTTCGGCGGGGAGCTGTTTTTT.